This record covers a single T cell receptor (beta chain). Its target is unknown. The data are from a study of cytomegalovirus exposure and HLA in healthy donors. Study-wide findings and caveats: Only CMV serostatus was available as immune exposure information. What a later analysis showed was that several of the most significant clusters appeared linked to common viral pathogens. In an earlier analysis, in some 500 donors, most V segments appeared productive either ~87% or ~30% of the time.

Researchers ran the PCR with 60 Vbeta and 13 Jbeta primers. The protocol was immunoSEQ multiplex PCR, while the TCRdb copy is restricted to in-frame clones and leaves out a portion. The table records around 210,000 clones, 70% to 90% of them present only once. With 3 bases removed from V and 1 base from J, the gap between germline ends came to 11 bases. Looked up from germline, CDR1 is SNHLY and CDR2 is FYNNEI. The CDR3 runs to 15 residues. The sequence came from a girl aged 2-10 years in good health and CMV-seronegative. The rearrangement uses TRBV2 and TRBJ2-3; D is unclear. The specimen was PBMCs. The CDR3 nucleotides are TGTGCCAGCAGTGATCAGGCAGCTCGCACAGATACGCAGTATTTT. It is translated as CASSDQAARTDTQYF. The whole variable domain, filled in from reference TRBV2 and TRBJ2-3, reads EPEVTQTPSHQVTQMGQEVILRCVPISNHLYFYWYRQILGQKVEFLVSFYNNEISEKSEIFDDQFSVERPDGSNFTLKIRSTKLEDSAMYFCASSDQAARTDTQYFGPGTRLTVL.